The entry that follows covers one T cell receptor beta chain sequence. Its antigen is unidentified. Here immunoSEQ multiplex PCR was the method, and the copy in TCRdb shows in-frame clones only, minus some. This sample has about 1 million clones; under 80% occur once, and the top ten carry over 1.3%. The entry originates in a study of shared clonotypes between healthy human individuals. At the level of the study: Ranging from 18 to 49 in age, donors were a couple of women and three men. Regarding the study as a whole: When naive CD4 clonotypes were compared across a few donors, about 4.9% were shared. An anticipated effect of sequencing depth on clonotype sharing among donors was recognized.

Trimming removed 6 bases from V and 3 bases from J; junction bases left unmatched: 8. Germline lookup yields CDR1 SGHTA and CDR2 FQGNSA. The CDR3 loop spans 15 amino acids. V usage is TRBV7-2 and J usage is TRBJ2-7, with 10 bases identical to TRBD1. Sequenced: memory CD4+ T cells sorted from blood. Subset in this sample: CD45RA-negative fraction. The TCR originated in a man younger than 35 in good health. The CDR3 nucleotides read TGTGCCAGCAGTTTGGGACGGGACAGGGGCTACGAGCAGTACTTC. Translated: CASSLGRDRGYEQYF.